This TCR beta chain stems from a study of T-cell memory formation after mild COVID-19. The wider study: Among the donors, TCR clusters were largely specific to each donor.

TCRdb reprocessed the 5' RACE reads with MiXCR, giving one entry per CDR3 protein. Among fewer than 50,000 distinct CDR3 sequences listed, 10% to 15% were seen once. This clonotype was found many times. The trim removed 0 bases at V and 5 bases at J, leaving 3 bases unmatched. Germline-derived CDR1 and CDR2 are SGHRS and YFSETQ. This CDR3 contains 15 residues. This sequence joins TRBV5-1 and TRBJ2-5; 11 bases match TRBD1. The sample was PBMCs or a T cell subset sorted from them (not recorded which). The sequence came from a man in his late teens or twenties who had mild COVID-19 (a few samples of this study predate the infection). Cell type and time point are not known. The CDR3 coding sequence is TGCGCCAGCAGCTTGGCCGGACAGGGGGCTGAGACCCAGTACTTC. As protein: CASSLAGQGAETQYF.